This T cell receptor (beta chain) was recovered during a study of PD-L1 blockade in urothelial cancer. Study observations and caveats: When pretreatment blood TCR clonality was below the median, it predicted better survival.

Produced via immunoSEQ multiplex PCR; TCRdb's table is partial and in-frame only. The table lists fewer than 65,000 clones, 75% to 90% of them singletons. The time point was: pretreatment peripheral blood. The germline gives CDR1 LGHNA, CDR2 YSLEER. The germline V and J ends were trimmed by 0 bases and 2 bases, with 7 bases remaining between them. This CDR3 comprises 14 residues. Concerning this clone itself: The antigen is undetermined.

The source of this sequence is a man in his 70s with urothelial cancer. The chain has TRBV4-3 and TRBJ2-5; no clear D. Here the sequenced sample was PBMCs, taken around atezolizumab (anti-PD-L1) treatment. CDR3 sequence reads: CASSQDHYQETQYF. The CDR3, as DNA: TGCGCCAGCAGCCAAGATCACTATCAAGAGACCCAGTACTTC.